A selection of T cell receptor beta chains follows, all from one sample in a study of chemoradiotherapy in HPV16-positive cancers. The repertoire was sequenced with immunoSEQ multiplex PCR; TCRdb's copy has only in-frame clones and lacks some. This table holds 5,700 or so clones, 84% found once. The input for sequencing was tumor tissue, taken from a patient who underwent chemoradiotherapy. Receptors originate from a human donor with HPV-associated anogenital cancer. The conserved cysteine and the conserved F or W are not part of the CDR3 here. The D gene is left open where the match is weak.

V gene	D gene	J gene	CDR3 protein
TRBV6-6	NA	TRBJ1-1	ASHPQVNTEAF
TRBV4-3	NA	TRBJ1-4	ASSQQTGITAKKLF
TRBV4-3	NA	TRBJ1-1	ASSQDPSSNGAF
TRBV29-1	NA	TRBJ1-2	AGRDYGYT
TRBV5-4	TRBD2	TRBJ2-5	ASSLSGLAEETQY
TRBV7-2	NA	TRBJ2-5	ASSLAGRGETQY
TRBV5-1	NA	TRBJ1-1	ASRDGNTEAF
TRBV19	NA	TRBJ1-2	ASSRSRTSYGYT
TRBV2	NA	TRBJ2-7	ASSDSLSYEQY
TRBV9	TRBD2	TRBJ2-7	ASSASAASGERGEQY
TRBV19	NA	TRBJ2-7	ASSNEPGYEQY
TRBV19	NA	TRBJ1-6	ASSIQGVNSPLH
TRBV9	NA	TRBJ1-6	ASSVGNSPLH
TRBV4-3	NA	TRBJ2-1	ASSQDDSSYNEQF
TRBV12-2	NA	TRBJ1-1	ASRIRDRASNTEAF
TRBV23-1	TRBD1	TRBJ1-4	ASSHPGQGGEKLF
TRBV18	NA	TRBJ2-5	ASSPSTRGEAETQY
TRBV2	NA	TRBJ1-1	ASSPQGPLRTEAF
TRBV7-3	TRBD1	NA	ASSPLTGGSYEQY
TRBV5-6	TRBD1	TRBJ1-3	ASSLAGTGFSSGNTIY
TRBV2	NA	TRBJ2-7	ASSEIGPPYEQY
TRBV7-7	TRBD2	TRBJ2-3	ASSLGTSGVYTDTQY
TRBV23-1	TRBD1	TRBJ2-7	ASSRPTGGPKGGQY
TRBV19	NA	TRBJ1-3	ASSMVWTSGNTIY
TRBV19	NA	TRBJ1-3	ATRRGGSGNTIY
TRBV7-9	TRBD2	TRBJ2-4	ASSLRGTSGGDQNIQY
TRBV5-1	NA	TRBJ1-1	ASGYRVPNTEAF
TRBV2	NA	TRBJ2-3	ASRSGSDTQY
TRBV5-6	TRBD1	TRBJ2-1	ASSQPGTGNSYNEQF
TRBV19	NA	TRBJ1-1	ATQRGNTEAF
TRBV9	NA	TRBJ2-5	ASSPWKGGTQY
TRBV7-9	NA	TRBJ1-5	ASSWENQPQH
TRBV9	TRBD1	TRBJ2-3	ASSAPGGLDTQY
TRBV19	NA	TRBJ2-1	ASSAGSSRSYNEQF
TRBV5-6	TRBD1	TRBJ2-5	ASSLGTGGETQY
TRBV4-2	NA	TRBJ1-1	ASSRRLTENTEAF
TRBV7-2	NA	TRBJ2-5	ASSLAGRGSGAGRETQY
TRBV7-2	TRBD2	TRBJ2-1	ASSLGGLAGRGEQF
TRBV19	NA	TRBJ1-1	ASSTIGTPNTEAF
TRBV9	NA	TRBJ2-6	ASSVVGGSGANVLT
TRBV5-1	NA	TRBJ1-2	ASSETTNYGYT
TRBV30	NA	TRBJ1-2	AWSGGHHYGYT
TRBV2	NA	TRBJ2-1	ASRTDYNEQF
TRBV23-1	NA	TRBJ2-1	ASSHPVEVAWEQF
TRBV27	TRBD1	TRBJ2-2	ASRRQGANTGELF
TRBV7-2	TRBD1	TRBJ1-5	ASSLGQGQNQPQH
TRBV7-2	TRBD2	TRBJ2-5	ASSRLAGGTETQY
TRBV9	NA	TRBJ1-5	ASRWEAKYSNQPQH